The clone carrying this TCR beta chain was seen at least ten times. Its cognate antigen is unknown. The data were obtained in a study of early T cells in non-severe SARS-CoV-2 infection. Study background: From unsorted whole blood, bulk RNA was sequenced, and the chains remained unpaired.

Unique molecular identifiers were attached to individual cDNA molecules. TCRdb redid the calling of the 5' RACE reads with MiXCR, one entry per CDR3 protein. The sample lists 35,000 to 55,000 distinct CDR3 sequences; more than 9% were seen once. Study findings and constraints: VDJdb-based matching was biased toward anti-spike CD8 responses and missed private and CD4 specificities.

This CDR3 region has 15 residues. V lost 6 bases and J lost 2; bases outside the gene matches: 7. The V gene's germline CDR1 is SNHLY and CDR2 FYNNEI. Material for sequencing was whole blood. This clonotype originated in an adult who was a healthcare worker with PCR-confirmed SARS-CoV-2 infection or an uninfected control (not recorded which). This chain joins TRBV2 and TRBJ1-2, with 9 bases matching TRBD1. This CDR3 reads CASRPTGGQNYGYTF. The CDR3 DNA is TGTGCCAGCAGGCCGACAGGGGGACAGAACTATGGCTACACCTTC.